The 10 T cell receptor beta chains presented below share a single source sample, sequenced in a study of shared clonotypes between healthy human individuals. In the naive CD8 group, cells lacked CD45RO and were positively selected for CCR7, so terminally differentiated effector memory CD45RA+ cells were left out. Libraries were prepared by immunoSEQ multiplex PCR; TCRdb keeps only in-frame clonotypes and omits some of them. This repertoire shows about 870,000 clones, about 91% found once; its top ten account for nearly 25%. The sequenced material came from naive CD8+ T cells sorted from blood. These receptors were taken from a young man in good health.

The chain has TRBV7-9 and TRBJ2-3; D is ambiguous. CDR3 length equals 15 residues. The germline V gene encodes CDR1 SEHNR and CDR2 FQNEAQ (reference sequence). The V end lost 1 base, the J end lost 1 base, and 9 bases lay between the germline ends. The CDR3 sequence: CASSLDSAGTDTQYF. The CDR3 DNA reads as TGTGCCAGCAGCTTAGATTCGGCGGGCACAGATACGCAGTATTTT.

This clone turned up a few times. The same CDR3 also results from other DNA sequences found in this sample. The CDR3 region is CASSGQGYEQYF. CDR3 sequence (DNA): TGTGCCAGCAGTGGACAGGGCTACGAGCAGTACTTC. This rearrangement joins TRBV7-9 to TRBJ2-7, with TRBD1 identical over 8 bases. The CDR3 has 12 amino acids. Trimming cost V 6 bases and J 3 bases; bases outside gene matches: 1. Per germline, CDR1 SEHNR and CDR2 FQNEAQ (reference sequence).

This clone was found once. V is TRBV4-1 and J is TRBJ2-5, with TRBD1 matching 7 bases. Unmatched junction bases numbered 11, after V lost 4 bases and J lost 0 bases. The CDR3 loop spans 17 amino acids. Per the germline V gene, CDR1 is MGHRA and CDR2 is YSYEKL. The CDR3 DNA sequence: TGCGCCAGCAGCCCGATTTACCCGGACAGGTACCAAGAGACCCAGTACTTC. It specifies CASSPIYPDRYQETQYF.

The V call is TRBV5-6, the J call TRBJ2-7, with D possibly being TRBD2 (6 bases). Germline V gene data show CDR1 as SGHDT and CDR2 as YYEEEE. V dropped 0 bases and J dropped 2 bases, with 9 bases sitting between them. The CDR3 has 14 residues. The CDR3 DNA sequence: TGTGCCAGCAGCTTGGTCGGGGGACCCTACGAGCAGTACTTC. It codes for CASSLVGGPYEQYF.

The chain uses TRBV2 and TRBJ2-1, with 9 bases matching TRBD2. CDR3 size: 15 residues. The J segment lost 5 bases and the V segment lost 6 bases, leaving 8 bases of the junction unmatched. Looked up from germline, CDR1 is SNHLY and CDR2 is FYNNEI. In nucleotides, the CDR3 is TGTGCCAGCAGACACCTCGTAGCGGGGGACAATGAGCAGTTCTTC. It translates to CASRHLVAGDNEQFF.

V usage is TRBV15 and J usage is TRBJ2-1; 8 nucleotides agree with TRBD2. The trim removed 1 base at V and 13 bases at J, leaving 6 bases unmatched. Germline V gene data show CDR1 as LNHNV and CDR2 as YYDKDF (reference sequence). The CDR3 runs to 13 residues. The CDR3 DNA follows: TGTGCCACCAGCAGAGTGGGCGGGGGGCTCCAGTTCTTC. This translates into CATSRVGGGLQFF.

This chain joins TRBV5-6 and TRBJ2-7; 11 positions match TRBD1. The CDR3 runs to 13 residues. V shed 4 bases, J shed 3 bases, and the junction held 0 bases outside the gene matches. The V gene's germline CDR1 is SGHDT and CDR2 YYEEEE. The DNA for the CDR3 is TGTGCCAGCAGCGGGACAGGGGGCTACGAGCAGTACTTC. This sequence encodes CASSGTGGYEQYF.

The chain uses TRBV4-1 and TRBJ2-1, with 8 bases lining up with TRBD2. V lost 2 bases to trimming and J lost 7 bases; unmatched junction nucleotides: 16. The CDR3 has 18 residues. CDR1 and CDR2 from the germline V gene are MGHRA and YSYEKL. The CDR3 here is CASSQLQTKRESRNEQFF. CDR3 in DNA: TGCGCCAGCAGCCAATTACAGACAAAGCGGGAGAGTAGAAATGAGCAGTTCTTC.

The CDR3 loop reads CASSFSFPNTGELFF. CDR3 nucleotides: TGTGCCAGCAGTTTTAGTTTCCCGAACACCGGGGAGCTGTTTTTT. The rearrangement uses TRBV27 and TRBJ2-2; no firm D call. Germline V lookup: CDR1 MNHEY, CDR2 SMNVEV (reference sequence). This CDR3 is 15 amino acids long. Deletions cut 3 bases from V and 0 bases from J, with 8 bases between.

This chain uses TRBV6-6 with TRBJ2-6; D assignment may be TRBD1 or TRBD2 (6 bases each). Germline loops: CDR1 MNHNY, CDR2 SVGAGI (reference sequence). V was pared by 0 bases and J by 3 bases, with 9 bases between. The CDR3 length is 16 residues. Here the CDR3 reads CASSYSGGGGANVLTF. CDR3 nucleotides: TGTGCCAGCAGTTACTCAGGGGGAGGTGGGGCCAACGTCCTGACTTTC.